The next 10 T cell receptor beta chains were all read from a single sample in a study of blood T cell repertoires in COVID-19. TCRdb keeps only in-frame clones here, not all; method: immunoSEQ multiplex PCR. The table records around 28,000 clones, 85% to 90% of them present only once. The sample was peripheral blood. All receptors come from a human donor with acute or convalescent COVID-19. The donor label of this sample is uncertain.

The chain employs TRBV7-2 and TRBJ1-1; 8 nucleotides align to TRBD1. The junction had 7 bases not matched to a gene; V was cut back by 5 bases and J by 5 bases. Germline CDR1 SGHTA, CDR2 FQGNSA. This CDR3 spans 14 amino acids. This chain's CDR3 is CASSVGQGRTEAFF. CDR3 bases: TGTGCCAGCAGCGTCGGACAGGGTCGAACTGAAGCTTTCTTT.

The CDR3 is CASRGTGTEQYF. CDR3 bases: TGTGCCAGCAGGGGGACAGGGACCGAGCAGTACTTC. The rearrangement uses TRBV6-6 and TRBJ2-7; 9 bases match TRBD1. After removal of 6 bases from V and 6 bases from J, the junction contained 3 bases not matched to a gene. This CDR3 comprises 12 residues. Germline assignment: CDR1 MNHNY and CDR2 SVGAGI (reference sequence).

The chain recombines TRBV3-1 (or the pseudogene TRBV3-2) with TRBJ2-5, with D possibly matching TRBD2 (6 bases). The CDR3 is made up of 14 amino acids. The V gene lost 3 bases and the J gene lost 0 bases, with 8 bases spanning the gap. Germline-derived CDR1 and CDR2 are LGHDT and YNNKEL (reference sequence). The CDR3 DNA is TGTGCCAGCAGCCAGAGGACTAACCAAGAGACCCAGTACTTC. This sequence encodes CASSQRTNQETQYF.

This chain joins TRBV9 and TRBJ2-3; 12 bases agree with TRBD2. Per germline, CDR1 SGDLS and CDR2 YYNGEE. Germline trimming cut 4 bases from V and 2 bases from J; bases unmatched to any gene: 8. The CDR3 spans 17 residues. CDR3 sequence (DNA): TGTGCCAGCAGCCCACGGACTAGCGGGGCCAACACAGATACGCAGTATTTT. Translation: CASSPRTSGANTDTQYF.

The rearrangement joins TRBV7-9 to TRBJ1-1; D remains unclear. CDR1 SEHNR and CDR2 FQNEAQ come from the germline V gene (reference sequence). The CDR3 is made up of 13 amino acids. Trimming took 5 bases from V and 1 from J, leaving 8 bases between them. CDR3 sequence reads: CASSPRGNTEAFF. The DNA of the CDR3 is TGTGCCAGCAGCCCCCGGGGGAACACTGAAGCTTTCTTT.

The genes are TRBV20-1 and TRBJ2-3, with 9 bases fitting TRBD1. V dropped 3 bases and J dropped 6; count of bases not matched to a gene: 10. The CDR3 is made up of 15 amino acids. Germline-derived CDR1 and CDR2 are DFQATT and SNEGSKA (reference sequence). The CDR3 DNA reads as TGCAGTGCTAGTGGCAGGACAGGGGCTTGGGATACGCAGTATTTT. This sequence encodes CSASGRTGAWDTQYF.

V usage is TRBV28 and J usage is TRBJ2-7; tentative D call: TRBD1 (6 bases). Trimming left V 6 bases short and J 6 bases short, with 18 bases between. The CDR3 runs 14 residues. CDR1 and CDR2 from the germline V gene are MDHEN and SYDVKM. DNA for the CDR3: TGTGCCAGCAGGCCCTCACAGGGTACGAGCGAGCAGTACTTC. This sequence encodes CASRPSQGTSEQYF. The full variable domain, its missing parts supplied by reference TRBV28 and TRBJ2-7, is DVKVTQSSRYLVKRTGEKVFLECVQDMDHENMFWYRQDPGLGLRLIYFSYDVKMKEKGDIPEGYSVSREKKERFSLILESASTNQTSMYLCASRPSQGTSEQYFGPGTRLTVT.

V is TRBV7-2 and J is TRBJ2-7; D gene uncertain. Deletions cut 1 base from V and 7 bases from J, with 20 bases between. There are 16 residues in the CDR3. Looked up from germline, CDR1 is SGHTA and CDR2 is FQGNSA. CDR3 loop: CASSLVWSSSPGEQYF. Written as DNA, the CDR3 is TGTGCCAGCAGCTTAGTGTGGAGCTCCTCACCGGGTGAGCAGTACTTC.

In this sample, this clone turned up a few times. The chain uses TRBV6-5 and TRBJ1-6; 7 bases match TRBD1. This CDR3 comprises 16 residues. Trimming took 2 bases from V and 5 from J; bases not matched to a gene: 6. Germline lookup yields CDR1 MNHEY and CDR2 SVGAGI. For the CDR3, the DNA is TGTGCCAGCAGTTACCGTACAGGGGTCGATAATTCACCCCTCCACTTT. Translating gives CASSYRTGVDNSPLHF.

The chain uses TRBV19 and TRBJ1-5; D unclear. Germline CDR1 LNHDA, CDR2 SQIVND (reference sequence). The CDR3 spans 13 residues. Trimming shortened V by 6 bases and J by 4 bases, and 10 bases separated the two germline ends. CDR3: CASRDGENQPQHF. In nucleotides, the CDR3 is TGTGCCAGTAGGGATGGAGAGAATCAGCCCCAGCATTTT. The whole variable domain, filled in from reference TRBV19 and TRBJ1-5, reads DGGITQSPKYLFRKEGQNVTLSCEQNLNHDAMYWYRQDPGQGLRLIYYSQIVNDFQKGDIAEGYSVSREKKESFPLTVTSAQKNPTAFYLCASRDGENQPQHFGDGTRLSIL.